These T cell receptor beta chains were read from a single sample in a study of OX40 agonist ivuxolimab in advanced cancers. This table comes from immunoSEQ multiplex PCR, and its TCRdb copy is limited to in-frame clones, with some not included. Here the sample spans under 100,000 clones, 75% to 90% being singletons. The material sequenced was CD4+ or CD8+ T cells sorted from blood, taken in a trial of the OX40 agonist ivuxolimab. The receptors stem from an adult with an advanced solid tumor such as melanoma, head and neck, liver or kidney cancer. The CDR3 runs from the conserved cysteine through the conserved F or W. The D gene is left open where the match is weak. Clone size, where shown, is once, few, many, or a class for clones that have expanded.

d_call	clone_size	v_call	j_call	cdr3_aa	cdr3_nt
.	.	TRBV7-2	TRBJ1-1	CASSLARGSEAFF	TGTGCCAGCAGCTTAGCAAGGGGGTCTGAAGCTTTCTTT
TRBD2	few	TRBV5-8	TRBJ2-1	CASRALASGRRGSYNEQFF	TGTGCCAGCAGGGCGTTGGCTAGCGGGAGGAGGGGGTCCTACAATGAGCAGTTCTTC
.	.	TRBV28	TRBJ1-1	CAWEGLNTEAFF	TGTGCCTGGGAGGGCCTGAACACTGAAGCTTTCTTT
TRBD2	many	TRBV7-6	TRBJ2-1	CASSFGTSGSNEQFF	TGTGCCAGCAGCTTCGGGACTAGCGGGAGTAATGAGCAGTTCTTC
.	once	TRBV28	TRBJ2-5	CASSLIRGETQYF	TGTGCCAGCAGTTTAATTAGGGGGGAGACCCAGTACTTC
.	.	TRBV6-1	TRBJ1-2	CASSLDGPYGYTF	TGTGCCAGCAGTTTGGACGGCCCATATGGCTACACCTTC
TRBD1	.	TRBV28	TRBJ1-5	CASRSGGTGQPQHF	TGTGCCAGCAGGTCTGGGGGGACAGGTCAGCCCCAGCATTTT
.	.	TRBV21-1	TRBJ2-7	CASSHRDRGYF	TGTGCCAGCAGCCACCGGGACAGGGGATACTTC
.	.	TRBV7-9	TRBJ1-1	CASRINEGRNTEAFF	TGTGCCAGCAGAATTAATGAGGGCCGGAACACTGAAGCTTTCTTT
TRBD2	.	TRBV5-1	TRBJ2-5	CASSLNPGGQETQYF	TGCGCCAGCAGCTTGAATCCGGGGGGCCAAGAGACCCAGTACTTC
.	.	TRBV7-2	TRBJ1-1	CASSGGVGNTEAFF	TGTGCCAGCAGCGGGGGGGTTGGTAACACTGAAGCTTTCTTT
.	.	TRBV11-1	TRBJ2-1	CASSSRIDNEQFF	TGTGCCAGCAGCTCTCGGATAGACAATGAGCAGTTCTTC